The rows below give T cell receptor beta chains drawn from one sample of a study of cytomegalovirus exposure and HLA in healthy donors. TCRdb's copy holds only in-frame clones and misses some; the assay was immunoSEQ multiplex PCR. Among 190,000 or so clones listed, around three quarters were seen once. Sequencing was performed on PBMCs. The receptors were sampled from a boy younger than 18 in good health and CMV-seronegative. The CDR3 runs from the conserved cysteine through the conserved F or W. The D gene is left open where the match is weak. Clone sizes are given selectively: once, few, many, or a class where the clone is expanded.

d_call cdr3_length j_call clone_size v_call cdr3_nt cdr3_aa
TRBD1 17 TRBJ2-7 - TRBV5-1 TGCGCCAGCAGACCCTCCGGGACAGGGGGCGCCTCCTGGAGGCAGTACTTC CASRPSGTGGASWRQYF
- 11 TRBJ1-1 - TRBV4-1 TGCGCCAGCAGCCAATTTTCTAGGGCTTTCTTT CASSQFSRAFF
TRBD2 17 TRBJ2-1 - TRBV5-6 TGTGCCAGCAGCTTTTGGACTAGCGGGAGCTCCTACAATGAGCAGTTCTTC CASSFWTSGSSYNEQFF
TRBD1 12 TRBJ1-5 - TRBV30 TGTGCTTGGGACAGACACGATCAGCCCCAGCATTTT CAWDRHDQPQHF
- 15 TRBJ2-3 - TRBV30 TGTGCCTGGAGTAGAGGGGGTCACGACACAGATACGCAGTATTTT CAWSRGGHDTDTQYF
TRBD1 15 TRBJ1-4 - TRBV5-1 TGCGCCAGCAGCGGGGTGGCAGGGGGCCATGAAAAACTGTTTTTT CASSGVAGGHEKLFF
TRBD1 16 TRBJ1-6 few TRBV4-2 TGTGCCAGCAGCCTCGAGGACAGGGCCGACAATTCACCCCTCCACTTT CASSLEDRADNSPLHF
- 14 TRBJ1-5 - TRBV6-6 TGTGCCCTCCGCGGTGCAGGGGTAAATCAGCCCCAGCATTTT CALRGAGVNQPQHF
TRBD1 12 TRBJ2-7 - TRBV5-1 TGCGCCAGCAGCGAGGACAGGGTCGAGCAGTACTTC CASSEDRVEQYF
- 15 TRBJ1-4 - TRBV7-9 TGTGCCAGCAGCTTGGGCGAAGCCGCAGGGGAAAAACTGTTTTTT CASSLGEAAGEKLFF
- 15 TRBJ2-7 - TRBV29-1 TGCAGCGTTGAGGGGTGGCAGGGGAGATTGTACGAGCAGTACTTC CSVEGWQGRLYEQYF
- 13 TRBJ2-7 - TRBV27 TGTGCCAGCAGTTCGTCCGGCGGCGACGAGCAGTACTTC CASSSSGGDEQYF
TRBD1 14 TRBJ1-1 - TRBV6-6 TGTGCCAGCAGCACCGGACAGGGACGGACTGAAGCTTTCTTT CASSTGQGRTEAFF
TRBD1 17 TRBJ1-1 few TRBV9 TGTGCCAGCAGCGTAGATCCTATGACAGGGGCTAGGACTGAAGCTTTCTTT CASSVDPMTGARTEAFF
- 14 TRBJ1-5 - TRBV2 TGTGCCAGCAGTGAAGCGAGGGATGGTCAGCCCCAGCATTTT CASSEARDGQPQHF
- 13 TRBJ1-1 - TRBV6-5 TGTGCCAGCAGTTACTGGGGCAACACTGAAGCTTTCTTT CASSYWGNTEAFF
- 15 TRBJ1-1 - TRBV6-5 TGTGCCAGCAGTTACGTATCGGGGAAGAACACTGAAGCTTTCTTT CASSYVSGKNTEAFF
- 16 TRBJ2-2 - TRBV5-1 TGCGCCAGCAGAGTTAGCTGGTCAGGGTCCACCGGGGAGCTGTTTTTT CASRVSWSGSTGELFF
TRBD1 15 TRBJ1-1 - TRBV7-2 TGTGCCAGCAGCGCAGACAGGGTGGGAAACACTGAAGCTTTCTTT CASSADRVGNTEAFF
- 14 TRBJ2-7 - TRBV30 TGTGCCTGGAGCCGGGGGACCAAGTCCGACGAGCAGTACTTC CAWSRGTKSDEQYF
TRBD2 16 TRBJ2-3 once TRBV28 TGTGCCAGCAGTTTAATTGACGCGGGAGTCACAGATACGCAGTATTTT CASSLIDAGVTDTQYF
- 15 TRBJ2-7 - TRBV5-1 TGCGCCAGCAGCTTGTTATTCGACAGGACCTACGAGCAGTACTTC CASSLLFDRTYEQYF
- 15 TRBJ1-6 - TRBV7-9 TGTTCCAGCAGCTTAGAAAGCAGGGCGGATTCACCCCTCCACTTT CSSSLESRADSPLHF
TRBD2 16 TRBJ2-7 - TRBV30 TGTGCCTGGAGTGAATCTAGCGGGAGCCTCACCTACGAGCAGTACTTC CAWSESSGSLTYEQYF
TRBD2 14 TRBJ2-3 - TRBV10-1 TGCGCCAGCAGTGGGGGACTAGCTACAGATACGCAGTATTTT CASSGGLATDTQYF
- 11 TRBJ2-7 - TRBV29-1 TGCAGCGCGGTGGTTGCCTACGAGCAGTACTTC CSAVVAYEQYF
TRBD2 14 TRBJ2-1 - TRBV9 TGTGCCAGCAGTACTAGCGCGATTTACAATGAGCAGTTCTTC CASSTSAIYNEQFF
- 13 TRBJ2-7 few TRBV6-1 TGTGCCAGCAGTGTGGGGCCCTCCTACGAGCAGTACTTC CASSVGPSYEQYF
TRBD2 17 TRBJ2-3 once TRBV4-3 TGCGCCAGCAGCCAAGATCCTAGCGGGAGGGTCACAGATACGCAGTATTTT CASSQDPSGRVTDTQYF
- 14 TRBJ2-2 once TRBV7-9 TGTGCCAGCAGCTTAGTGAGGGTCGCCGGGGAGCTGTTTTTT CASSLVRVAGELFF
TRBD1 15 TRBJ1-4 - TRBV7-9 TGTGCCAGCAGCGCTGGGGACAGGGTGAACGAAAAACTGTTTTTT CASSAGDRVNEKLFF
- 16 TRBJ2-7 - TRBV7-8 TGTGCCAGCAGCTGGGAAAGGACACCGAGCTCCTACGAGCAGTACTTC CASSWERTPSSYEQYF
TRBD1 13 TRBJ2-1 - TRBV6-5 TGTGCCAGCAGCCGGGACAGGTACAATGAGCAGTTCTTC CASSRDRYNEQFF
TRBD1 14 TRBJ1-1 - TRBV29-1 TGCAGCGTTGCAAACAGGGGATGGAACACTGAAGCTTTCTTT CSVANRGWNTEAFF
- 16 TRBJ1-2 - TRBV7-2 TGTGCCAGCAGCTTAGAGGCCAGGAATGTTAACTATGGCTACACCTTC CASSLEARNVNYGYTF
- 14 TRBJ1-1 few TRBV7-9 TGTGCCAGCAGCCCACGACGGGGGAACACTGAAGCTTTCTTT CASSPRRGNTEAFF
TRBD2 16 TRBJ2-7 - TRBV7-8 TGTGCCAGCAGCTTAGACATTTTTAGCGGGAGTGACGAGCAGTACTTC CASSLDIFSGSDEQYF